This TCR beta chain comes out of a study of cytomegalovirus exposure and HLA in healthy donors. The PCR ran on 60 Vbeta and 13 Jbeta primers. Assay used: immunoSEQ multiplex PCR; TCRdb lists only in-frame clones, some missing. The top ten hold approximately 5.4% of the sample, which has some 120,000 clones, 60% to 75% seen once. CDR3 length equals 15 residues. The germline gives CDR1 LGHNT, CDR2 FRNRAP. V trimming: 7 bases; J trimming: 6 bases; junction bases outside the gene matches: 10. For this clone: Its antigen is not identified.

Study-wide results and limits: Earlier analysis looked at TCR beta V segments, and most were productive about 87% or about 30% of the time.

The sample comprised PBMCs. The receptor comes from a woman between 45 and 65 years old in good health and CMV-seropositive. V is TRBV12-5 and J is TRBJ2-2; TRBD2 matches at 8 bases. DNA for the CDR3: TGTGCTAGTGCTCTACCGGGACTAGTCCCCGGGGAGCTGTTTTTT. Its protein product is CASALPGLVPGELFF.